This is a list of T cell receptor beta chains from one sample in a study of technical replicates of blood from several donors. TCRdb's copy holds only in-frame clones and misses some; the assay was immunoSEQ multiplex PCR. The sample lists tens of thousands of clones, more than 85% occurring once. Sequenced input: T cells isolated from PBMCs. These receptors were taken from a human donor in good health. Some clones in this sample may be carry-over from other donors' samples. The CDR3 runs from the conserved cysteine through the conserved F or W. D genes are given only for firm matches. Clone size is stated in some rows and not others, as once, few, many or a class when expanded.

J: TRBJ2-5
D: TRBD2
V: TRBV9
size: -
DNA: TGTGCCAGCAGCGTAGAGGGTAGCGGGAGAGCAGAGACCCAGTACTTC
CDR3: CASSVEGSGRAETQYF

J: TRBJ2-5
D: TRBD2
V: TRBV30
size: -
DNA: TGTGCCTGGACTAGCGGTAGCTGGACCCAGTACTTC
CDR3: CAWTSGSWTQYF

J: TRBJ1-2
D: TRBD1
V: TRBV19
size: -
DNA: TGTGCCAGTAGTATCCACGGACAGGGGGCGGAAGGCTACACCTTC
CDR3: CASSIHGQGAEGYTF

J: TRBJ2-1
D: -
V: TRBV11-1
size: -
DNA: TGTGCCAGCGAGAAGGACTTCGCGATTAATGAGCAGTTCTTC
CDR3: CASEKDFAINEQFF

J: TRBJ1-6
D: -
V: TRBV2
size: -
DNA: TGTGCCAGCCAGGCCTATAATTCACCCCTCCACTTT
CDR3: CASQAYNSPLHF

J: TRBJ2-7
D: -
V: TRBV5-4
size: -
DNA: TGTGCCAGCAGCCATGGGACTGACTACGAGCAGTACTTC
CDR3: CASSHGTDYEQYF

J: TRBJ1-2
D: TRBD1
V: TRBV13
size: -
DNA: TGTGCCAGCAGCTTACAGGGGGCGGATGGCTACACCTTC
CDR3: CASSLQGADGYTF

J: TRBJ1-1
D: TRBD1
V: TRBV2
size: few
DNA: TGTGCCGTGGGACAGGGAGGGACTGAAGCTTTCTTT
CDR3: CAVGQGGTEAFF

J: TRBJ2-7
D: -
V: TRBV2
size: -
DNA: TGTGCCAGCAGTTTAGACAGGTACTACGAGCAGTACTTC
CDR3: CASSLDRYYEQYF

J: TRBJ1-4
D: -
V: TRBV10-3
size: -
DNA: TGTGCCATCAGTGAGGCTAGGGGTGAAAAACTGTTTTTT
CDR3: CAISEARGEKLFF

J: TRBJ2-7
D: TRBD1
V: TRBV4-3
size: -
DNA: TGCGCCAGCAGCCAGGTAACGGGACAGGTATCCTACGAGCAGTACTTC
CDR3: CASSQVTGQVSYEQYF

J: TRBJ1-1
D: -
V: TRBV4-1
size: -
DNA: TGCGCCAGCAGCCAAGATCGAGGGAGGAGGAACACTGAAGCTTTCTTT
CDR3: CASSQDRGRRNTEAFF

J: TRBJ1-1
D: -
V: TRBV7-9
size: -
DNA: TGTGCCAGCAGCTTACAGGGAGGCACTGAAGCTTTCTTT
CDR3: CASSLQGGTEAFF

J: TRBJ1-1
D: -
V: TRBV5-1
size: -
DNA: TGCGCCAGCAGCTTGACGGTAAACACTGAAGCTTTCTTT
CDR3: CASSLTVNTEAFF

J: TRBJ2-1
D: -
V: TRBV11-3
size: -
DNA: TGTGCCAGCAGCTTAGAAAGGAATACGGGATACAATGAGCAGTTCTTC
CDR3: CASSLERNTGYNEQFF

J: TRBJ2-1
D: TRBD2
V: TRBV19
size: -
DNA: TGTGCCAGTAGGCGAGCGGGAGGTGGGAGCAATGAGCAGTTCTTC
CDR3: CASRRAGGGSNEQFF

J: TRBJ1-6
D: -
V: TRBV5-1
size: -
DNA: TGCGCCAGCAGCTTGACAGGGAATTCACCCCTCCACTTT
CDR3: CASSLTGNSPLHF

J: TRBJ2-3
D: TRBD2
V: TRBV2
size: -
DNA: TGTGCCAGCAGGGGGACTAGCGGGAACACAGATACGCAGTATTTT
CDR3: CASRGTSGNTDTQYF

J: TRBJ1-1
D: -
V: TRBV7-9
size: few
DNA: TGTGCCAGCAGCTTAGATCGGCTCCAGGCACAAATTTTGAACACTGAAGCTTTCTTT
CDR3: CASSLDRLQAQILNTEAFF

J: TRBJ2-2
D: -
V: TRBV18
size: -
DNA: TGTGCCAGCTCACCGATTAGAACCCAACTCCGAACCGGGGAGCTGTTTTTT
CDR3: CASSPIRTQLRTGELFF

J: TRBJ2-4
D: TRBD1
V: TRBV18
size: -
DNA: TGTGCCAGCTCTCCGGGACAGGGGATGAAGAAAAACATTCAGTACTTC
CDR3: CASSPGQGMKKNIQYF

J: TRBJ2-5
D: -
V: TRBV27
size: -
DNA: TGTGCCAGCAAACCGGATCTAGGGGTAGAGACCCAGTACTTC
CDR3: CASKPDLGVETQYF

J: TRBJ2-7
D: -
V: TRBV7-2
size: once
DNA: TGTGCCAGCAGCTTAGGCGGCGGGCCCTACGAGCAGTACTTC
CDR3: CASSLGGGPYEQYF

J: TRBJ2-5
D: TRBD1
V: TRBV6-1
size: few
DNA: TGTGCCAGCAGTCGATTACAGGGGGACGAGACCCAGTACTTC
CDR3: CASSRLQGDETQYF

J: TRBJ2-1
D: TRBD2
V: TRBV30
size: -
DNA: TGTGCCTGGAGTGTTAGGCTAGCGGCCGCCTACAATGAGCAGTTCTTC
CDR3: CAWSVRLAAAYNEQFF

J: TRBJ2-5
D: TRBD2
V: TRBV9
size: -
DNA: TGTGCCAGCAGCGTAGGTGGTAGCGGGAGGGAACAAGAGACCCAGTACTTC
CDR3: CASSVGGSGREQETQYF

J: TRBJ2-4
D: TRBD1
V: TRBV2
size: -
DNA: TGTGCCAGCAATCGAGGGGGCACCAAAAACATTCAGTACTTC
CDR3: CASNRGGTKNIQYF

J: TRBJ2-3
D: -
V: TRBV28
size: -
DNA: TGTGCCAGCAGTCCTCCCGACTCGTTCACAGATACGCAGTATTTT
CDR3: CASSPPDSFTDTQYF